These T cell receptor beta chains were read from a single sample in a study of T cells in Graves' hyperthyroidism and ophthalmopathy. TCRdb passed the multiplex PCR reads through MiXCR, listing each CDR3 protein once. Altogether around 690,000 distinct CDR3 sequences are present, around 15% being singletons, with the ten largest covering about 14%. Sequences were obtained from blood. These receptors all come from a man between 45 and 60 years old with Graves' hyperthyroidism. CDR3s leave out the opening cysteine and the closing phenylalanine or tryptophan. A row's size may be missing; if present it is once, few, many or a size class.

v_gene	j_gene	abundance	CDR3aa
TRBV20-1	TRBJ2-7	NA	SARRQGLYYEQY
TRBV3-1	TRBJ2-7	NA	ASRSDLNYEQY
TRBV13	TRBJ2-1	few	ASTVLGQGGEQF
TRBV4-1	TRBJ2-2	few	ASSRTSDTGELF
TRBV11-2	TRBJ2-3	few	ASSLATAADTQY
TRBV10-2	TRBJ2-3	NA	ASSQYPQDTQY
TRBV6-2/TRBV6-3	TRBJ2-7	many	ASSTPPENYEQY
TRBV27	TRBJ2-1	NA	ASTRDPGYNEQF
TRBV20-1	TRBJ1-4	many	SASPGTGNEKLF
TRBV11-2	TRBJ2-7	many	ASSLESPGPWEQY
TRBV25-1	TRBJ2-1	many	ASSDYEGVNRNEQF
TRBV6-2/TRBV6-3	TRBJ2-1	many	ASSYSSNGEQF
TRBV12-3/TRBV12-4	TRBJ2-7	NA	ASSYTGQGVYEQY
TRBV13	TRBJ2-5	once	ASSGRGALQETQY
TRBV27	TRBJ2-1	NA	ASSFLTGGQFYNEQF
TRBV12-3/TRBV12-4	TRBJ1-5	NA	ASSRDSFRKSNQPQH
TRBV5-1	TRBJ2-5	NA	ASSLAGAPAQETQH
TRBV7-9	TRBJ2-7	many	ASQDRRGYEQY
TRBV9	TRBJ2-2	NA	ASSVGPGGIANTGELF
TRBV15	TRBJ2-7	many	ATSQDRGSYEQY
TRBV20-1	TRBJ1-1	few	SASSQKNTEAF
TRBV28	TRBJ1-1	many	ASSRPGGRNTEAF
TRBV5-1	TRBJ2-1	NA	ASKGQRDNEQF
TRBV28	TRBJ2-3	many	ASSLEVGGGPTDTQY
TRBV20-1	TRBJ2-1	NA	SARSRGGGGSYNEQF
TRBV29-1	TRBJ2-3	NA	SVVPSGSVDTQY
TRBV27	TRBJ1-5	many	ASSSGVQTLNQPQH
TRBV2	TRBJ2-3	many	ASSYITDTQY
TRBV28	TRBJ2-2	many	ASSLLSLYTGELF
TRBV27	TRBJ1-1	many	ASTTGLGYTEAF
TRBV7-9	TRBJ2-3	NA	ASSHSMEVNTDTQY
TRBV11-2	TRBJ2-4	many	ASSLVEGNIQY
TRBV12-3/TRBV12-4	TRBJ1-1	NA	ASSLRGAITEAF
TRBV11-2	TRBJ2-1	many	ASSLDWGADEQF
TRBV12-3/TRBV12-4	TRBJ2-2	many	ASSWLRAANTGELF
TRBV28	TRBJ1-1	few	ASSLGTAPEAF
TRBV10-3	TRBJ1-2	NA	AITRTGYGYT
TRBV27	TRBJ1-1	NA	ASSRAYGGGRGTEAF
TRBV27	TRBJ2-7	many	ASSPHLLRDRGYEQY
TRBV10-2	TRBJ2-2	few	ASRKQLQNRELF
TRBV7-9	TRBJ2-1	NA	ASSLGFSGSYNEQF
TRBV6-1	TRBJ1-6	few	ASSEALTMGGLYNSPLH
TRBV19	TRBJ2-1	NA	ASSIGLAGGSYNEQF
TRBV7-2	TRBJ2-1	NA	ASRYLAGANEQF
TRBV10-2	TRBJ2-7	few	ASSDRDPYEQY
TRBV2	TRBJ2-1	many	ASKETGNRDEQF
TRBV9	TRBJ2-7	many	ASSVEGTGSYEQY
TRBV30	TRBJ2-1	many	AWRAGSHNEQF
TRBV2	TRBJ2-3	many	ASRTGQPSTDTQY
TRBV5-1	TRBJ1-1	many	ASSSLGPGQGAHTEAF
TRBV12-3/TRBV12-4	TRBJ1-1	many	ASSFWPLVAPDMNTEAF
TRBV3-1	TRBJ2-7	NA	ASSRTGDIYEQY
TRBV20-1	TRBJ2-3	many	SARDGSGSADTQY